The 15 T cell receptor beta chains below all came from one sample that was sequenced in a study of breast tumors, draining lymph nodes, adjacent tissues. The lymph nodes were axillary draining lymph nodes from breast cancer patients. MiXCR, applied by TCRdb to the multiplex PCR reads, yields one record per CDR3 protein. Of about 150,000 distinct CDR3 sequences in the sample, over 25% are singletons; the top ten hold around 2.3%. Sequenced: axillary lymph node tissue. The receptors were sampled from a female donor with breast cancer. Some clones in this sample may be carry-over from other donors' samples.

This clonotype was recorded many times. The chain is built from TRBV6-5 and TRBJ1-2, with D tentatively TRBD1 (5 bases). This CDR3 is built from 11 residues. Deletions cut 6 bases from V and 6 bases from J, with 8 bases between. Germline V gene data show CDR1 as MNHEY and CDR2 as SVGAGI. The CDR3 DNA reads TGTGCCAGCAGATTGGGGCATGGCTACACCTTC. It specifies CASRLGHGYTF.

For this clonotype: Its ends do not fully match the called genes, so a read error is possible. This sequence joins TRBV19 and TRBJ2-5; D is uncertain. Germline V gives CDR1 LNHDA, CDR2 SQIVND (reference sequence). This CDR3 has 12 residues. The CDR3 region is CATSDTEEIQYF. In DNA form, the CDR3 reads TGTGCCACTTCAGACACCGAAGAGATCCAGTACTTC.

The chain has TRBV5-1 and TRBJ2-7, with 8 bases matching TRBD1. V lost 1 base and J lost 4; bases outside the gene matches: 7. CDR1 is SGHRS and CDR2 is YFSETQ in the germline V gene. This CDR3 is 15 amino acids long. CDR3 in DNA: TGCGCCAGCAGCTTGCCCCGGACAGGGCTTTACGAGCAGTACTTC. It yields the protein CASSLPRTGLYEQYF.

This clonotype was observed many times. The rearrangement joins TRBV25-1 to TRBJ2-6; TRBD1 matches at 9 bases. The CDR3 contains 16 residues. J lost 1 base, V lost 7 bases, and 5 bases had no gene match. Germline CDR1 and CDR2: MGHDK and SYGVNS. CDR3 protein: CASTGQGLSGANVLTF. For the CDR3, the DNA is TGTGCCAGCACTGGACAGGGGTTATCTGGGGCCAACGTCCTGACTTTC.

Only a few counts were recorded for this clonotype. A read error may be the cause here, since a much bigger clone is one base away. The chain joins TRBV20-1 to TRBJ2-5; TRBD2 matches 7 bases. Per germline, CDR1 DFQATT and CDR2 SNEGSKA (reference sequence). CDR3 length equals 12 residues. The CDR3 region is CSARFGGETPYF. As DNA, the CDR3 is TGCAGTGCTAGGTTTGGGGGGGAGACCCCGTACTTC.

CDR3 protein: CASTRLGQGETQYF. CDR3 in DNA: TGTGCCAGCACTCGATTAGGGCAGGGGGAGACCCAGTACTTC. This sequence joins TRBV2 and TRBJ2-5, with a possible D match to TRBD1 (6 bases). The CDR3 totals 14 residues. The germline gives CDR1 SNHLY, CDR2 FYNNEI. V was trimmed by 7 bases and J by 5 bases, leaving 17 bases between them.

This clonotype was detected a few times. This may stem from a read error, because a much larger clone lies one nucleotide away. In this CDR3 the conserved last residue, phenylalanine or tryptophan, is missing, so a read error is likely. V usage is TRBV9 and J usage is TRBJ1-2; 8 bases are a match to TRBD1. The J segment lost 7 bases and the V segment lost 0 bases, leaving 2 bases of the junction unmatched. The CDR3 runs 13 residues. Per germline, CDR1 SGDLS and CDR2 YYNGEE. CDR3 loop: CASSVEQGVGYTS. The DNA for the CDR3 is TGTGCCAGCAGCGTAGAACAGGGGGTTGGCTACACCTCC.

This clonotype came up many times. The genes are TRBV2 and TRBJ1-5; 10 positions match TRBD1. Unmatched junction bases numbered 10, after V lost 5 bases and J lost 0 bases. Per germline, CDR1 SNHLY and CDR2 FYNNEI. The CDR3 is 18 residues long. CDR3 coding DNA: TGTGCCAGCAGTCAACCGGGACAGGGGTTTTATAGCAATCAGCCCCAGCATTTT. Translation: CASSQPGQGFYSNQPQHF.

This rearrangement joins TRBV20-1 to TRBJ1-5; 8 positions match TRBD1. This CDR3 is 13 amino acids long. CDR1 is DFQATT, CDR2 SNEGSKA, per germline (reference sequence). The DNA of the CDR3 is TGCAGCGCAAAACAGGGGGGTAATCAGCCCCAGCATTTT. Protein product: CSAKQGGNQPQHF.

This clonotype was detected ten times or more. This chain connects TRBV10-3 to TRBJ1-6, with unresolved D. CDR1 and CDR2 (germline): ENHRY, SYGVKD. The germline V and J ends were trimmed by 4 bases and 8 bases, with 6 bases remaining between them. This CDR3 is 12 amino acids long. CDR3: CAISGRDSPLHF. The CDR3 bases are TGTGCCATCAGTGGACGGGATTCACCCCTCCACTTT.

This clonotype was found a few times. Possible read error: a much larger clone is one base away. J is TRBJ2-5 and V is TRBV5-1; the D gene is possibly TRBD2 (5 bases). CDR1 is SGHRS, CDR2 YFSETQ, per germline. Trimming took off 0 bases at V and 9 bases at J, with 21 bases between the two ends. This CDR3 is 16 amino acids long. CDR3 DNA: TGCGCCAGCAGCTTGGCCGGTGAACCTGCATGGGAGTCCCAGTACTTC. Protein: CASSLAGEPAWESQYF.

This clonotype has only a few counts. V is TRBV18 and J is TRBJ1-2; 9 bases are shared with TRBD1. V was pared by 4 bases and J by 7 bases, with 7 bases of the junction left unmatched. The CDR3 runs to 14 residues. Germline values: CDR1 KGHSH, CDR2 LQKENI. The CDR3 sequence: CASSHRTGEVGYTF. As DNA, the CDR3 is TGTGCCAGCTCACACCGGACAGGGGAGGTTGGCTACACCTTC.

Notes on this clonotype: One base away lies a much larger clone, so this may be a sequencing read error. The chain is built from TRBV4-2 and TRBJ2-2; perhaps TRBD2 as D (7 bases). Germline CDR1 LGHNA, CDR2 YNFKEQ. Trimming stripped 4 bases from V and 7 bases from J, with 22 bases between. This CDR3 is built from 17 residues. Here the CDR3 DNA reads TGTGCCAGCAGCCTCCTGGGAGGGGGGGGCTGGTTCGGGGAGCTGTTTTTT. It encodes CASSLLGGGGWFGELFF.

This clonotype was counted at least ten times. This sequence joins TRBV12-3 or TRBV12-4 and TRBJ2-3, with a possible D match to TRBD1 (5 bases). This CDR3 comprises 15 residues. V shed 3 bases and J shed 0 bases, with 10 bases lying between them. CDR3 nucleotides: TGTGCCAGCAGTTTTGGCAGGGAAAGCACAGATACGCAGTATTTT. Amino acids: CASSFGRESTDTQYF.

This clonotype is a singleton in its sample. This chain connects TRBV6-5 to TRBJ2-3, with 7 nucleotides matching TRBD2. Germline V CDR1 and CDR2: MNHEY, SVGAGI. The CDR3 contains 14 residues. The junction had 5 bases not matched to a gene; V was cut back by 7 bases and J by 1 base. CDR3 residues: CASTAGVGTDTQYF. CDR3 DNA sequence: TGTGCCAGCACGGCGGGAGTGGGCACAGATACGCAGTATTTT.